These T cell receptor beta chains were read from a single sample in a study of blood T cell repertoires in COVID-19. Only in-frame clones appear in the TCRdb table, and some are missing; sequencing was by immunoSEQ multiplex PCR. The sample includes 100,000 to 150,000 clones, 85% to 90% seen only once; the top ten take roughly 18%. Sequencing input: peripheral blood. Receptors originate from a man aged 45 to 65 with active or convalescent COVID-19. Both conserved end residues are part of each CDR3. Each record gives: J gene, clone size, D gene, V gene, CDR3 DNA, CDR3 protein. A D gene is named only where the DNA matches it firmly. A clone size is listed for some rows: how often the clone was seen (once, few, many), or a class if it is expanded.

j_call: TRBJ1-5
clone_size: .
d_call: TRBD1
v_call: TRBV2
cdr3_nt: TGTGCCAGCACACTGGGTGGACAGGGGGCCGATCAGCCCCAGCATTTT
cdr3_aa: CASTLGGQGADQPQHF

j_call: TRBJ1-1
clone_size: .
d_call: .
v_call: TRBV27
cdr3_nt: TGTGCCAGCAGTAGCCTTTCGGGGGGCACTGAAGCTTTCTTT
cdr3_aa: CASSSLSGGTEAFF

j_call: TRBJ1-5
clone_size: .
d_call: .
v_call: TRBV19
cdr3_nt: TGTGCCAGTAGTATCAGGGTAATCCAGCCCCAGCATTTT
cdr3_aa: CASSIRVIQPQHF

j_call: TRBJ2-5
clone_size: .
d_call: TRBD2
v_call: TRBV5-1
cdr3_nt: TGCGCCAGCAGCGCCATAGCGGGGGACCAAGAGACCCAGTACTTC
cdr3_aa: CASSAIAGDQETQYF

j_call: TRBJ2-5
clone_size: .
d_call: .
v_call: TRBV9
cdr3_nt: TGTGCCAGCAGCGTAGGGCCGCTCCAAGAGACCCAGTACTTC
cdr3_aa: CASSVGPLQETQYF

j_call: TRBJ1-1
clone_size: .
d_call: .
v_call: TRBV6-5
cdr3_nt: TGTGCCAGCAGTTCTATAACTACCGGGGTGAACACTGAAGCTTTCTTT
cdr3_aa: CASSSITTGVNTEAFF

j_call: TRBJ2-5
clone_size: .
d_call: TRBD1
v_call: TRBV18
cdr3_nt: TGTGCCAGCTCGCAGGACAGGGGGCCAGAGACCCAGTACTTC
cdr3_aa: CASSQDRGPETQYF

j_call: TRBJ2-5
clone_size: .
d_call: TRBD2
v_call: TRBV2
cdr3_nt: TGTGCCAGCAGTGGGAGGGCGGGGGGCCAAGAGACCCAGTACTTC
cdr3_aa: CASSGRAGGQETQYF

j_call: TRBJ1-2
clone_size: few
d_call: TRBD1
v_call: TRBV5-4
cdr3_nt: TGTGCCAGCAGCCCGGGGACAGCTGCTAACTATGGCTACACCTTC
cdr3_aa: CASSPGTAANYGYTF

j_call: TRBJ1-5
clone_size: .
d_call: .
v_call: TRBV12-2
cdr3_nt: TGTGCAAGTCGCTTAGTAAAGAGTTGTAGCAATCAGCCCCAGCATTTT
cdr3_aa: CASRLVKSCSNQPQHF

j_call: TRBJ2-5
clone_size: .
d_call: TRBD1
v_call: TRBV18
cdr3_nt: TGTGCCAGCTCACCATCAGGGGGCCTCGAGACCCAGTACTTC
cdr3_aa: CASSPSGGLETQYF

j_call: TRBJ2-7
clone_size: .
d_call: TRBD1
v_call: TRBV10-3
cdr3_nt: TGTGCCATCAGTGAGGAGGGGGCCGAGCAGTACTTC
cdr3_aa: CAISEEGAEQYF

j_call: TRBJ2-1
clone_size: .
d_call: .
v_call: TRBV18
cdr3_nt: TGTGCCAGCTCACCACTCCGGGAGTTCTACAATGAGCAGTTCTTC
cdr3_aa: CASSPLREFYNEQFF

j_call: TRBJ2-5
clone_size: .
d_call: TRBD2
v_call: TRBV4-1
cdr3_nt: TGCGCCAGCAGCCAAGACGTGCCGGGCGGAGCGGGGGTTCGAGAGACCCAGTACTTC
cdr3_aa: CASSQDVPGGAGVRETQYF

j_call: TRBJ1-5
clone_size: .
d_call: TRBD1
v_call: TRBV2
cdr3_nt: TGTGCCAGCAGTGGGGACAGGGTGGGCAATCAGCCCCAGCATTTT
cdr3_aa: CASSGDRVGNQPQHF

j_call: TRBJ2-3
clone_size: .
d_call: .
v_call: TRBV2
cdr3_nt: TGTGCCAGCAGTGAAGGCGGGGGCACAGATACGCAGTATTTT
cdr3_aa: CASSEGGGTDTQYF

j_call: TRBJ1-4
clone_size: once
d_call: TRBD1
v_call: TRBV28
cdr3_nt: TGTGCCAGCAGTACCAGACAGGGGGCGGGTGAAAAACTGTTTTTT
cdr3_aa: CASSTRQGAGEKLFF

j_call: TRBJ2-1
clone_size: few
d_call: .
v_call: TRBV19
cdr3_nt: TGTGCCAGTAGTAGCGGGGTTTACAATGAGCAGTTCTTC
cdr3_aa: CASSSGVYNEQFF

j_call: TRBJ1-2
clone_size: many
d_call: .
v_call: TRBV6-2/TRBV6-3
cdr3_nt: TGTGCCAGCAGCGAGACTCCACTTGCCTATGGCTACACCTTC
cdr3_aa: CASSETPLAYGYTF

j_call: TRBJ1-3
clone_size: .
d_call: .
v_call: TRBV28
cdr3_nt: TGTGCCAGCTCCGGCGGGATATCTGGAAACACCATATATTTT
cdr3_aa: CASSGGISGNTIYF

j_call: TRBJ1-1
clone_size: once
d_call: TRBD1
v_call: TRBV28
cdr3_nt: TGTGCCAGCAGCCGGACAGGAGTCTTGAACACTGAAGCTTTCTTT
cdr3_aa: CASSRTGVLNTEAFF

j_call: TRBJ1-5
clone_size: .
d_call: .
v_call: TRBV19
cdr3_nt: TGTGCCAGTAGTATGAGGGTTTATAGCAATCAGCCCCAGCATTTT
cdr3_aa: CASSMRVYSNQPQHF

j_call: TRBJ2-2
clone_size: .
d_call: TRBD1
v_call: TRBV18
cdr3_nt: TGTGCCAGCTCACCGGACAGGGGGAGGACCGGGGAGCTGTTTTTT
cdr3_aa: CASSPDRGRTGELFF

j_call: TRBJ1-2
clone_size: .
d_call: TRBD1
v_call: TRBV30
cdr3_nt: TGTGCCTGGGACAGGGTCCCTAACTATGGCTACACCTTC
cdr3_aa: CAWDRVPNYGYTF

j_call: TRBJ1-2
clone_size: .
d_call: .
v_call: TRBV2
cdr3_nt: TGTGCCAGCAGGGACCGGGGGAACAACTATGGCTACACCTTC
cdr3_aa: CASRDRGNNYGYTF

j_call: TRBJ1-2
clone_size: .
d_call: TRBD1
v_call: TRBV11-2
cdr3_nt: TGTGCCAGCAGCCCCGGGACAGGGATACTCTATGGCTACACCTTC
cdr3_aa: CASSPGTGILYGYTF

j_call: TRBJ2-1
clone_size: .
d_call: TRBD2
v_call: TRBV11-2
cdr3_nt: TGTGCCAGCAGCACCGGACTAGCGGGGGGGATTGAGCAGTTCTTC
cdr3_aa: CASSTGLAGGIEQFF

j_call: TRBJ1-5
clone_size: .
d_call: .
v_call: TRBV10-2
cdr3_nt: TGCGCCAGCAGTGAAAGTGGAGGGGCTCAGCCCCAGCATTTT
cdr3_aa: CASSESGGAQPQHF

j_call: TRBJ2-7
clone_size: .
d_call: .
v_call: TRBV2
cdr3_nt: TGTGCCAGCAGCGACATTCAGAACGAGCAGTACTTC
cdr3_aa: CASSDIQNEQYF

j_call: TRBJ2-4
clone_size: .
d_call: .
v_call: TRBV19
cdr3_nt: TGTGCCAGTAGTATAGGACGGACGGAGGACATTCAGTACTTC
cdr3_aa: CASSIGRTEDIQYF

j_call: TRBJ1-1
clone_size: .
d_call: .
v_call: TRBV7-2
cdr3_nt: TGTGCCAGCAGCTTAAGGCAGCAGGGGAACACTGAAGCTTTCTTT
cdr3_aa: CASSLRQQGNTEAFF

j_call: TRBJ2-1
clone_size: once
d_call: .
v_call: TRBV27
cdr3_nt: TGTGCCAGCAGCCCCAACGGGGCCTACAATGAGCAGTTCTTC
cdr3_aa: CASSPNGAYNEQFF

j_call: TRBJ1-4
clone_size: .
d_call: TRBD1
v_call: TRBV19
cdr3_nt: TGTGCCAGTAGTATCCCCGGGCAGGGGGCCCGGGGTGAAAAACTGTTTTTT
cdr3_aa: CASSIPGQGARGEKLFF

j_call: TRBJ1-2
clone_size: .
d_call: TRBD1
v_call: TRBV10-3
cdr3_nt: TGTGCCATCAGTATTGGACAGGGGGCTAACTATGGCTACACCTTC
cdr3_aa: CAISIGQGANYGYTF

j_call: TRBJ2-7
clone_size: .
d_call: .
v_call: TRBV7-2
cdr3_nt: TGTGCCAGCAGCTTAGTATCGGGAGAATTAGGCTACGAGCAGTACTTC
cdr3_aa: CASSLVSGELGYEQYF

j_call: TRBJ2-7
clone_size: .
d_call: TRBD2
v_call: TRBV10-3
cdr3_nt: TGTGCCATCAGTGAGTCGAGGACGGGAGGGACTAATTACTACGAGCAGTACTTC
cdr3_aa: CAISESRTGGTNYYEQYF

j_call: TRBJ2-7
clone_size: once
d_call: TRBD2
v_call: TRBV27
cdr3_nt: TGTGCCAGCAGTTTAGTCTCTAGCGGGGGGACCAACGAGCAGTACTTC
cdr3_aa: CASSLVSSGGTNEQYF

j_call: TRBJ2-3
clone_size: once
d_call: TRBD2
v_call: TRBV6-1
cdr3_nt: TGTGCCAGCAGTGAGGTGTGGCCTAGCGGGGCGACTAGCACAGATACGCAGTATTTT
cdr3_aa: CASSEVWPSGATSTDTQYF

j_call: TRBJ1-5
clone_size: .
d_call: TRBD1
v_call: TRBV18
cdr3_nt: TGTGCCAGCTCAGGGACAGGGGATCCCGAAAGCAATCAGCCCCAGCATTTT
cdr3_aa: CASSGTGDPESNQPQHF

j_call: TRBJ2-6
clone_size: .
d_call: .
v_call: TRBV7-9
cdr3_nt: TGTGCCAGCAGCTTAAACAGACAGCAAGTCTCTGGGGCCAACGTCCTGACTTTC
cdr3_aa: CASSLNRQQVSGANVLTF

j_call: TRBJ2-3
clone_size: .
d_call: TRBD2
v_call: TRBV14
cdr3_nt: TGTGCCAGCAGCCAAACGACTAGCGGGGGGGCAGATACGCAGTATTTT
cdr3_aa: CASSQTTSGGADTQYF